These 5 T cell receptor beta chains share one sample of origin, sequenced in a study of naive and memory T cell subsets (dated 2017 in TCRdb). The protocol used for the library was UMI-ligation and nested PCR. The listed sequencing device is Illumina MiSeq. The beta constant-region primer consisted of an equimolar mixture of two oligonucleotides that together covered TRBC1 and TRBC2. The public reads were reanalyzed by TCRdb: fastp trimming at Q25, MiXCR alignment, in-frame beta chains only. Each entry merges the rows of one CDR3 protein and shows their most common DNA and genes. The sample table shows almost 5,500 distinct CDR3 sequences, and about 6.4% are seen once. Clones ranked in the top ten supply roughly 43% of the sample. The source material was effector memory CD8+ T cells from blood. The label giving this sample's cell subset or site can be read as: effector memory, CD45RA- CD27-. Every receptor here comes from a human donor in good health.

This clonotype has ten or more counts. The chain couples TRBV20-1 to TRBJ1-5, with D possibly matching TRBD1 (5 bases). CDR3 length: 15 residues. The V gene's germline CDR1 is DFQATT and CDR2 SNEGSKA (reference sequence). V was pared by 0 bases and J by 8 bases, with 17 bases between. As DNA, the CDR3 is TGCAGTGCTAGAGATGGGGACTCCGAGATCAAGCCCCAGCATTTT. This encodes CSARDGDSEIKPQHF.

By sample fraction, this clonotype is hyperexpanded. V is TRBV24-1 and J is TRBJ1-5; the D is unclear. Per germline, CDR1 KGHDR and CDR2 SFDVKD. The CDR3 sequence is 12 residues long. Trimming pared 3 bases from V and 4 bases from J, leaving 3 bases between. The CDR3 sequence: CATSDINQPQHF. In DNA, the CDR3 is TGTGCCACCAGTGATATTAATCAGCCCCAGCATTTT.

In DNA form, the CDR3 reads TGTGCCAGCAGTTACTCTGGCGGGACGGGCACAGATACGCAGTATTTT. It yields the protein CASSYSGGTGTDTQYF. The V and J genes are TRBV6-2 or TRBV6-3 and TRBJ2-3; D is perhaps TRBD2 (6 bases). Deletions cut 0 bases from V and 1 base from J, with 11 bases between. CDR1 MNHEY and CDR2 SVGEGT come from the germline V gene. The CDR3 covers 16 residues.

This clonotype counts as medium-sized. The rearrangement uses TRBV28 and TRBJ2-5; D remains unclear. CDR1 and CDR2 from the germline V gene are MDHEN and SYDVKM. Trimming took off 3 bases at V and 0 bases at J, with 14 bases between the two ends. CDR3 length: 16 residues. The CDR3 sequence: CASSFLETSDQETQYF. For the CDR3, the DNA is TGTGCCAGCAGTTTTCTCGAGACAAGCGACCAAGAGACCCAGTACTTC. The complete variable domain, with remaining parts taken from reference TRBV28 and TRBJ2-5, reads DVKVTQSSRYLVKRTGEKVFLECVQDMDHENMFWYRQDPGLGLRLIYFSYDVKMKEKGDIPEGYSVSREKKERFSLILESASTNQTSMYLCASSFLETSDQETQYFGPGTRLLVL.

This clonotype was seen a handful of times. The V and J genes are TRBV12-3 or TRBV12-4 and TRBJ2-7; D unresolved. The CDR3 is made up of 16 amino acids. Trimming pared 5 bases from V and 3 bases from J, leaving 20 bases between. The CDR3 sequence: CASSTVGAIANYEQYF. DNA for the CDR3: TGTGCCAGCAGTACTGTGGGCGCTATAGCAAACTACGAGCAGTACTTC.